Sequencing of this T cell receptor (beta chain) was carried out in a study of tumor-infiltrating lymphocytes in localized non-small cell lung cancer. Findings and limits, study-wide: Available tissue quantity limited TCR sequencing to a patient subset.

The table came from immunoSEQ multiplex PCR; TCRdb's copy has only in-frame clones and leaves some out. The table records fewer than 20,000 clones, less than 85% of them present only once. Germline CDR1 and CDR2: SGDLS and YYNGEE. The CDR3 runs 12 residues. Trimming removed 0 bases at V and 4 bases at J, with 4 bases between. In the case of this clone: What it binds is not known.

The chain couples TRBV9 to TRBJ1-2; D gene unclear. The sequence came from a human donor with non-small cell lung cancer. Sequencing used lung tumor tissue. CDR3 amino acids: CASSVGPYGYTF. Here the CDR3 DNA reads TGTGCCAGCAGCGTAGGACCCTATGGCTACACCTTC.